The T cell receptor (beta chain) described here comes from a study of Graves' ophthalmopathy and Graves' hyperthyroidism. Across the whole study: The authors collected peripheral blood at initial diagnosis, before any treatment.

TCR beta CDR3 regions were amplified from RNA transcripts. In the first round, RT-PCR was carried out with HTBI primers, and a multiplex PCR formed the second round. Each CDR3 protein gets one entry after TCRdb re-called the multiplex PCR reads with MiXCR. Of 450,000 or so distinct CDR3 sequences listed, around 15% were seen once; the top ten hold about 10%. Sequences were obtained from blood. The sequence was obtained from a woman in her twenties or thirties with Graves' ophthalmopathy.

This chain's CDR3 is CASSQVTQGSHTGELFF. The CDR3 DNA reads as TGTGCCAGCAGCCAAGTTACACAGGGGAGTCACACCGGGGAGCTGTTTTTT. This chain connects TRBV4-2 to TRBJ2-2; TRBD1 aligns across 7 bases. CDR3 size: 17 residues. In germline, CDR1 is LGHNA, CDR2 YNFKEQ. J gave up 3 bases and V 1 base, and 8 bases lay outside the gene matches.